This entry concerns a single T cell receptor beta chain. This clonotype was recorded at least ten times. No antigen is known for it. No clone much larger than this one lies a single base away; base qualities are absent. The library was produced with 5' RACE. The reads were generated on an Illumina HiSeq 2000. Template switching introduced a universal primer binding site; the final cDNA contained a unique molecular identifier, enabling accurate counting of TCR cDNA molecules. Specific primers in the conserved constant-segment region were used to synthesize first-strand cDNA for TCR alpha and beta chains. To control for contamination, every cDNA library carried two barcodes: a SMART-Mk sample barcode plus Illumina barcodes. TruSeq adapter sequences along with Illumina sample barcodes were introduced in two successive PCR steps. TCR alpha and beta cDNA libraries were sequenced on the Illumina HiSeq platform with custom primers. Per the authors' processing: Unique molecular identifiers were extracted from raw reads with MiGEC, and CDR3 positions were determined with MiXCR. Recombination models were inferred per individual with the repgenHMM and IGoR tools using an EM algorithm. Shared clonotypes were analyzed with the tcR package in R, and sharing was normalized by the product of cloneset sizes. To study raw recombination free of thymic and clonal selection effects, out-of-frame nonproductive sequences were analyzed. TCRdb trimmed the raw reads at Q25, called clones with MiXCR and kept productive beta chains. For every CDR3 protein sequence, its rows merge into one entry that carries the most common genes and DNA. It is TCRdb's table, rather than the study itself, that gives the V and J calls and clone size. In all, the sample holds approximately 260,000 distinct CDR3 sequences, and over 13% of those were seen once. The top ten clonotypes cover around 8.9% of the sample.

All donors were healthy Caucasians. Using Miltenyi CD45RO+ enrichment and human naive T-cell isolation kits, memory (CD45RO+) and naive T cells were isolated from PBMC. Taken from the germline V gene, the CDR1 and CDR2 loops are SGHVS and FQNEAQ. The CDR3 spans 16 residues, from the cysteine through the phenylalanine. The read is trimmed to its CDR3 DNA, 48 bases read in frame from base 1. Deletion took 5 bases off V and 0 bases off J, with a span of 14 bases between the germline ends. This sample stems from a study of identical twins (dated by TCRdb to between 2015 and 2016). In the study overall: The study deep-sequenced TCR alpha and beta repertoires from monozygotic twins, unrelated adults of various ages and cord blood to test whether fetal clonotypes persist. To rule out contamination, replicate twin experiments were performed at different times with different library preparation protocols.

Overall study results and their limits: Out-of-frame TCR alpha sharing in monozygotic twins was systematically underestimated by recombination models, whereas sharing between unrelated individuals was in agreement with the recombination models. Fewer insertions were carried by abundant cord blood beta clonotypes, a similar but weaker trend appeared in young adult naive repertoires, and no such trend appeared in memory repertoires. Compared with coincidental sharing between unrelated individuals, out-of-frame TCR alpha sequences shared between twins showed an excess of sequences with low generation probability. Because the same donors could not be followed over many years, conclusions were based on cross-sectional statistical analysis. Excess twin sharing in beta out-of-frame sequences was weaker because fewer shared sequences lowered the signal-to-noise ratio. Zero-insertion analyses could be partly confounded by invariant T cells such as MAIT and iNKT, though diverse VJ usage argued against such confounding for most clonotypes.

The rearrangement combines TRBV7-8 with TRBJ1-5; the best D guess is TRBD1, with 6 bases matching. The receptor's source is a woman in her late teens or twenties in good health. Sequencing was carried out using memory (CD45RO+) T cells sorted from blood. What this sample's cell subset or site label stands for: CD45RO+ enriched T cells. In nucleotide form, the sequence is TGTGCCAGCAGCGGGGGGGGCCAATATAGCAATCAGCCCCAGCATTTT. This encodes CASSGGGQYSNQPQHF.